In this sample, the clone carrying this T cell receptor (beta chain) turned up many times. This CDR3 contains 14 residues. Germline loops: CDR1 SEHNR, CDR2 FQNEAQ (reference sequence). The germline V and J ends were trimmed by 4 bases and 7 bases, with 14 bases remaining between them. This sample was included in a study of response to subunit inactivated influenza vaccine. MiXCR was run by TCRdb on the RT-PCR reads, yielding one entry per CDR3 protein. The repertoire has 150,000 to 200,000 distinct CDR3 sequences, 9.5% to 15% of them found once; the top ten carry about 31%. Another study also made use of these data, one on T cells expressing NK-cell markers. This second report adds: UMIs accompanied the 5'RACE template switching by which TCR beta cDNA was made. Just one sequenced donor of eight was HCMV-seronegative, while seven were seropositive.

The material was CD8+ T cells sorted from PBMCs, obtained 11 to 12 days after vaccination. The chain has TRBV7-9 and TRBJ1-5, with a possible D match to TRBD1 (5 bases). The sequence was obtained from a man aged 45-60 years who received an inactivated influenza vaccine. This CDR3 reads CASSSAGGSQPQHF. The CDR3 nucleotides are TGTGCCAGCAGCTCCGCCGGGGGGAGCCAGCCCCAGCATTTT.